The T cell receptor (beta chain) described here comes from a study of cytomegalovirus exposure and HLA in healthy donors. Whole-study context: Previous work identified 120 million or so unique TCR beta sequences from 150 million to 200 million T cells. Findings and caveats of the study: A classifier reportedly called cytomegalovirus status with high sensitivity and specificity.

This clone was observed once. Its antigen remains unknown. A multiplex PCR was run with 60 Vbeta primers and 13 Jbeta primers. Sequenced by immunoSEQ multiplex PCR; TCRdb stores in-frame clones only, minus some. Found here are 40,000 to 60,000 clones, around 70% of them singletons; the top ten hold about 9.7%. V gave up 0 bases and J gave up 0 bases; unmatched junction bases: 2. The CDR3 has 15 amino acids. CDR1 is MGHRA, CDR2 YSYEKL, per germline. The chain links TRBV4-1 to TRBJ2-7, with 7 positions matching TRBD2. The sample consisted of PBMCs. This receptor was obtained from a woman aged 45-65 years in good health and CMV-seronegative. CDR3 residues: CASSQETGGSYEQYF. The CDR3 DNA reads as TGCGCCAGCAGCCAAGAGACGGGGGGCTCCTACGAGCAGTACTTC.